These 7 T cell receptor beta chains share one sample of origin, sequenced in a study of T cell responses to AZD1222 COVID-19 vaccine. TCRdb's copy holds only in-frame clones and misses some; the assay was immunoSEQ multiplex PCR. The data contain over 100,000 clones, less than 95% of them singletons. Here the sequenced sample was peripheral blood, taken on day 0 of AZD1222 vaccination. The receptors were sampled from an adult in good health.

This chain joins TRBV7-3 and TRBJ2-5, with 7 bases fitting TRBD1. The germline V gene has CDR1 SGHTA and CDR2 FQGTGA. The J segment lost 5 bases and the V segment lost 5 bases, leaving 11 bases of the junction unmatched. This CDR3 is built from 15 residues. The CDR3 DNA sequence: TGTGCCAGCAGCCATCTAGGGGGCCTCGGGGAGACCCAGTACTTC. Translating gives CASSHLGGLGETQYF.

V is TRBV29-1 and J is TRBJ2-5; 7 positions agree with TRBD1. This CDR3 is 12 amino acids long. CDR1 is SQVTM, CDR2 ANQGSEA, per germline. The V and J ends lost 6 bases and 7 bases, in that order; junction bases with no gene match: 8. In DNA form, the CDR3 reads TGCAGCGTGGACAGGTCCAAGGGGACCCAGTACTTC. Residues: CSVDRSKGTQYF.

This chain uses TRBV10-1 with TRBJ1-5; D is possibly TRBD1 (6 bases). In germline, CDR1 is WNHNN, CDR2 SYGVQD (reference sequence). V lost 4 bases and J lost 7, with 11 bases in between. CDR3 length: 13 amino acids. For the CDR3, the DNA is TGCGCCAGCAGTGCCGACAGGTCCCAGCCCCAGCATTTT. Its translation: CASSADRSQPQHF.

The chain combines TRBV29-1 with TRBJ1-1; possible D gene TRBD1, 6 bases. The V and J ends lost 4 bases and 5 bases respectively, with 20 bases between them. Germline assignment: CDR1 SQVTM and CDR2 ANQGSEA. This CDR3 contains 15 residues. The CDR3 DNA follows: TGCAGCGTTGTAAGTCAGAGGGGGGTAAGGACTGAAGCTTTCTTT. Protein product: CSVVSQRGVRTEAFF.

The V call is TRBV7-2, the J call TRBJ2-7; D possibly corresponds to TRBD1 (6 bases). The CDR3 runs 15 residues. Germline loops: CDR1 SGHTA, CDR2 FQGNSA. V lost 4 bases, J lost 4 bases, and 17 bases lay in between. CDR3 sequence reads: CASSSTGTGRYEQYF. The CDR3 DNA is TGTGCCAGCAGCTCAACAGGGACGGGGCGTTACGAGCAGTACTTC.

About this clone itself: The identical CDR3 is also encoded by other nucleotide sequences in the sample. The rearrangement uses TRBV4-3 and TRBJ2-6; D gene unclear. The CDR3 totals 16 residues. V lost 1 base to trimming and J lost 4 bases, with 11 bases between them. CDR1 LGHNA and CDR2 YSLEER come from the germline V gene. The CDR3 loop is CASSQGEGSGANVLTF. For the CDR3, the DNA is TGCGCCAGCAGCCAAGGAGAAGGGTCCGGGGCCAACGTCCTGACTTTC.

The chain joins TRBV7-3 to TRBJ2-7, with 9 bases fitting TRBD2. Trimming took 2 bases from V and 2 from J; bases not matched to a gene: 1. There are 14 residues in the CDR3. CDR1 is SGHTA and CDR2 is FQGTGA in the germline V gene. The CDR3 sequence: CASSLGGGAYEQYF. CDR3 in DNA: TGTGCCAGCAGCTTAGGCGGGGGGGCCTACGAGCAGTACTTC.